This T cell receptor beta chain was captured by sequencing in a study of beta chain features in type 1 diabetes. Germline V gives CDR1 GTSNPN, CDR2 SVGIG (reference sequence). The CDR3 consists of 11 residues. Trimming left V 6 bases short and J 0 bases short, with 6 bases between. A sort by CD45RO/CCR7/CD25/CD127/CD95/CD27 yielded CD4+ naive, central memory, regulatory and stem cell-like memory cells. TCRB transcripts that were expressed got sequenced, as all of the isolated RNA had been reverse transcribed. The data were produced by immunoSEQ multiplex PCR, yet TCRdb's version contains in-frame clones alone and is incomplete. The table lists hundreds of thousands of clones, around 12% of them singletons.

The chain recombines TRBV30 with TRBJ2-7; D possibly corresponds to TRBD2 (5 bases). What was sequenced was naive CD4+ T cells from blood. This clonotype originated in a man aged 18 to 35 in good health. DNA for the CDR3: TGTGCCTGCGGGGTCTCCTACGAGCAGTACTTC. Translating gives CACGVSYEQYF.